The 4 T cell receptor beta chains below come from one sample, sequenced in a study of low-dose radiotherapy and immunotherapy resistance in tumors. TRAV- and TRBV-specific primers, spanning alpha and beta chains, primed first-strand cDNA. PCR amplification of the TCRs was performed with Phusion for approximately 20 PCR cycles, and it relied on a constant-region primer together with a V-primer adapter. MiXCR, applied by TCRdb to the reads, yields one record per CDR3 protein. The table lists 30,000 or so distinct CDR3 sequences, about 49% of them singletons, with around 6% in the top ten. Documented time point: after trial treatment. Treatment described: LDRT plus nivolumab, ipilimumab, low-dose cyclophosphamide and aspirin (RACIN trial). This specimen consisted of PBMCs, obtained after low-dose radiotherapy plus immunotherapy. The receptors come from a male donor with gallbladder cancer.

For this clonotype: Only one base separates this from a far larger clonotype, so it likely reflects a read error. J is TRBJ2-1 and V is TRBV2; a possible D gene is TRBD1 (7 bases). This CDR3 is 12 amino acids long. Germline loops: CDR1 SNHLY, CDR2 FYNNEI. CDR3 sequence (DNA): TGTGTCAGCAGCGGCAGGGGGGCGGAGCAGTTCTTC. Translation: CVSSGRGAEQFF.

The chain employs TRBV6-1 and TRBJ1-1; 7 bases agree with TRBD1. The germline CDR1 and CDR2 sequences are MNHNS and SASEGT. With V trimmed by 6 bases and J by 1 base, 14 bases remained unmatched. This CDR3 is 17 amino acids long. The CDR3 here is CASSSRGAGPRNTEAFF. CDR3 nucleotides: TGTGCCAGCAGCTCCAGGGGGGCGGGCCCAAGGAACACTGAAGCTTTCTTT.

This clonotype rates as medium-sized (0.01 to 0.1%). This chain uses TRBV6-2 or TRBV6-3 with TRBJ1-1; D possibly corresponds to TRBD1 (5 bases). V lost 6 bases to trimming and J lost 1 base, with 12 bases between them. The germline V gene has CDR1 MNHEY and CDR2 SVGEGT. The CDR3 is 14 amino acids. The CDR3 protein is CASRVEDRNTEAFF. The CDR3 nucleotides read TGTGCCAGCAGAGTTGAAGACAGGAACACTGAAGCTTTCTTT.

The chain has TRBV9 and TRBJ2-3, with D perhaps TRBD1 (5 bases). CDR1 is SGDLS, CDR2 YYNGEE, per germline. The CDR3 loop spans 16 amino acids. The V end lost 0 bases, the J end lost 2 bases, and 13 bases lay between the germline ends. Here the CDR3 reads CASSVGQGVITDTQYF. The CDR3 DNA is TGTGCCAGCAGCGTAGGACAAGGGGTAATCACAGATACGCAGTATTTT.